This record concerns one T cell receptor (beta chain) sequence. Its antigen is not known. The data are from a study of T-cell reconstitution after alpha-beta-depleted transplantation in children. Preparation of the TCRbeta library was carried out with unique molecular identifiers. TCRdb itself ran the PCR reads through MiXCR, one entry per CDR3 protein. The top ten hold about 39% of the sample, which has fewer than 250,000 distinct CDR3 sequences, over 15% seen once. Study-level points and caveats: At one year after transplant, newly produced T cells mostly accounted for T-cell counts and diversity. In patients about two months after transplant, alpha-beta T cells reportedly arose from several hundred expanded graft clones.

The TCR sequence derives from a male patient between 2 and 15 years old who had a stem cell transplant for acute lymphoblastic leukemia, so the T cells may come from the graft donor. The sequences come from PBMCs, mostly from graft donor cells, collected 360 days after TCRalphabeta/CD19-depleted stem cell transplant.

CDR3 protein: CASSLTGGTNTEAFF. In nucleotides, the CDR3 is TGTGCCAGCAGCTTGACCGGGGGCACGAACACTGAAGCTTTCTTT. The chain employs TRBV7-9 and TRBJ1-1, with a weak D call TRBD1 (6 bases). CDR1 SEHNR and CDR2 FQNEAQ come from the germline V gene (reference sequence). Trimming cost V 3 bases and J 1 base, with 12 bases left between them. The CDR3 contains 15 residues.